This TCR beta chain was retrieved from a study of tumor-infiltrating lymphocytes in primary liver carcinoma. Notes on the study in general: Tumor region pairs shared more overlap than did tumor-adjacent and tumor-blood pairs.

They got blood RNA out of unsorted whole blood and also pulled out germline DNA. Comments on this clonotype: Its antigen is currently unknown.

The CDR3 contains 13 residues. The V gene's germline CDR1 is SGHAT and CDR2 FQNNGV. The germline V and J ends were trimmed by 11 bases and 4 bases, with 18 bases remaining between them. Starting material of 500 to 600 ng total RNA yielded TCR beta cDNA via a constant-region primer. A slightly modified ARM-PCR protocol with three nested multiplex PCR rounds produced these TCR beta libraries. Amplification in the first two PCR rounds was performed using TRBV1-TRBV30 forward primers and a C-beta reverse primer for approximately 10 cycles each. MiXCR, applied by TCRdb to the multiplex PCR reads, yields one record per CDR3 protein. The sample holds 310,000 or so distinct CDR3 sequences, less than 75% seen once.

Source material: peripheral blood. The rearrangement joins TRBV11-2 to TRBJ2-7; D unresolved. This sequence was found in a man aged 35 to 55 with primary liver carcinoma and hepatitis B virus infection. CDR3 bases: TGTGCCTTCAGCTTAGATCGTCGATACGAGCAGTACTTC. Translated, it gives CAFSLDRRYEQYF.